The 27 T cell receptor beta chains below were found in one sample sequenced in a study of T cell repertoires in cytomegalovirus infection. TCRdb reprocessed the reads via MiXCR and lists one record per CDR3 protein. The sample includes fewer than 300,000 distinct CDR3 sequences, roughly 26% of them seen just once. Sequencing input: PBMCs. The receptors originated from a human donor in good health (CMV status not recorded). Some clones in this sample may be carry-over from other donors' samples.

The chain couples TRBV14 to TRBJ2-1; unclear D gene. V lost 1 base and J lost 7, with 8 bases in between. This CDR3 contains 13 residues. In germline, CDR1 is SGHDN, CDR2 FVKESK. CDR3 nucleotides: TGTGCCAGCAGCCAAGTCCTAGTGAATGAGCAGTTCTTC. This sequence encodes CASSQVLVNEQFF.

Written as DNA, the CDR3 is TGCAGCGGCCGGCTAGGGACAGGGGGCCTCTTCGGTACGCAGTATTTT. Residues: CSGRLGTGGLFGTQYF. The chain joins TRBV29-1 to TRBJ2-3, with 12 bases aligning to TRBD1. V lost 7 bases, J lost 8 bases, and 16 bases stayed unmatched. Germline V gene sequence: CDR1 SQVTM, CDR2 ANQGSEA. CDR3 length: 16 amino acids.

V usage is TRBV28 and J usage is TRBJ2-3, with D uncertain. V shed 5 bases and J shed 4 bases, with 7 bases lying between them. The CDR3 is made up of 12 amino acids. CDR1 and CDR2 from the germline V gene are MDHEN and SYDVKM. The CDR3 sequence is CASSSYADTQYF. CDR3 bases: TGTGCCAGCAGTAGTTACGCAGATACGCAGTATTTT.

Many counts were recorded for this clonotype. The chain uses TRBV7-2 and TRBJ2-2; D not resolved. The CDR3 is 16 amino acids. Germline V gene sequence: CDR1 SGHTA, CDR2 FQGNSA. With 2 bases removed from V and 2 bases from J, the gap between germline ends came to 12 bases. CDR3 sequence: CASSLRRIPNTGELFF. CDR3 bases: TGTGCCAGCAGCTTACGAAGGATCCCAAACACCGGGGAGCTGTTTTTT.

This clonotype was detected many times. V and J are TRBV7-6 and TRBJ2-1, with no clear D. Per the germline V gene, CDR1 is SGHVS and CDR2 is FNYEAQ. The CDR3 runs to 15 residues. With 5 bases removed from V and 2 bases from J, the gap between germline ends came to 13 bases. This chain's CDR3 is CASSMDFGTYNEQFF. In DNA form, the CDR3 reads TGTGCCAGCAGCATGGATTTTGGCACCTACAATGAGCAGTTCTTC.

The chain links TRBV30 to TRBJ2-3; D gene unclear. Trimming took 4 bases from V and 2 from J, leaving 10 bases between them. The CDR3 consists of 13 residues. The germline V gene has CDR1 GTSNPN and CDR2 SVGIG (reference sequence). CDR3 residues: CAWTSTLTDTQYF. CDR3 sequence (DNA): TGTGCCTGGACTTCAACCCTCACAGATACGCAGTATTTT.

This clonotype was found many times. This rearrangement joins TRBV7-3 to TRBJ2-3, with D unresolved. The V gene lost 5 bases and the J gene lost 0 bases, with 6 bases spanning the gap. The CDR3 loop spans 13 amino acids. Germline CDR1 and CDR2: SGHTA and FQGTGA. CDR3 region: CASSTGSTDTQYF. Written as DNA, the CDR3 is TGTGCCAGCAGCACCGGGAGCACAGATACGCAGTATTTT.

This clonotype was observed at least ten times. The V and J genes are TRBV12-3 or TRBV12-4 and TRBJ1-5; 8 bases line up with TRBD1. The junction had 11 bases not matched to a gene; V was cut back by 6 bases and J by 7 bases. CDR3 length: 15 amino acids. The CDR3 region has the DNA TGTGCCAGCAGCCTTAACCAGGGGGCAGGACAGCCCCAGCATTTT. It translates to CASSLNQGAGQPQHF.

The V gene is TRBV28, the J gene TRBJ2-7, with a possible D match to TRBD2 (5 bases). The V gene lost 3 bases and the J gene lost 3 bases, with 18 bases spanning the gap. The CDR3 is 16 residues long. Germline V CDR1 and CDR2: MDHEN, SYDVKM. CDR3 amino acids: CASSFSTGLADYEQYF. The CDR3 coding sequence is TGTGCCAGCAGTTTCTCTACGGGGTTAGCCGACTACGAGCAGTACTTC.

This clonotype was seen repeatedly, ten times or more. V is TRBV7-9 and J is TRBJ2-1; 7 bases map to TRBD1. Germline V gives CDR1 SEHNR, CDR2 FQNEAQ (reference sequence). Trimming removed 5 bases from V and 11 bases from J; junction bases left unmatched: 6. The CDR3 contains 12 residues. The CDR3 sequence is CASSDRDRKQFF. CDR3 DNA: TGTGCCAGCAGCGACCGGGACAGAAAGCAGTTCTTC.

This clonotype has more than one count but fewer than ten. The rearrangement uses TRBV15 and TRBJ1-5; D gene ambiguous. Germline lookup yields CDR1 LNHNV and CDR2 YYDKDF (reference sequence). Trimming cost V 1 base and J 4 bases, with 11 bases left between them. This CDR3 contains 15 residues. The CDR3 DNA sequence: TGTGCCACCAGCAGAGCAGGTAACCCGAATCAGCCCCAGCATTTT. Translated, it gives CATSRAGNPNQPQHF.

This clonotype was seen a handful of times. The chain is built from TRBV14 and TRBJ2-1; a possible D gene is TRBD2 (6 bases). V was shortened by 4 bases and J by 9 bases, with 16 bases between the two germline ends. Germline V gene lookup returns CDR1 SGHDN and CDR2 FVKESK. CDR3 length: 14 amino acids. The CDR3 coding sequence is TGTGCCAGCAGCCGCACGACTAGAACTTCTGAGCAGTTCTTC. Protein: CASSRTTRTSEQFF.

About this clonotype itself: Since a much larger clone is just one base distant, this may be a read error. As the CDR3 is not closed by the conserved phenylalanine or tryptophan, this likely results from a read error. The chain joins TRBV7-2 to TRBJ1-1, with D possibly matching TRBD1 (6 bases). V lost 5 bases and J 6 bases, leaving 19 bases between the germline ends. The germline V gene has CDR1 SGHTA and CDR2 FQGNSA. This CDR3 has 15 residues. The CDR3 is CASSLGAGRLAEAFL. For the CDR3, the DNA is TGTGCCAGCAGCCTGGGGGCGGGTCGTTTGGCTGAAGCTTTCTTG.

The chain uses TRBV28 and TRBJ2-3; D is uncertain. CDR3 length: 14 residues. Looked up from germline, CDR1 is MDHEN and CDR2 is SYDVKM. Trimming removed 5 bases at V and 4 bases at J, with 13 bases between. In DNA form, the CDR3 reads TGTGCCAGCAGTCGCGCCAGCGCTTCAGATACGCAGTATTTT. It codes for CASSRASASDTQYF.

The rearrangement links TRBV4-1 to TRBJ1-2; 8 bases align to TRBD1. CDR1 is MGHRA, CDR2 YSYEKL, per germline. The CDR3 is made up of 15 amino acids. Trimming took 3 bases from V and 6 from J; bases not matched to a gene: 9. The CDR3 here is CASSHPDRDWNGYTF. In nucleotides, the CDR3 is TGCGCCAGCAGCCATCCGGACAGGGACTGGAATGGCTACACCTTC.

The chain carries TRBV11-2 and TRBJ2-7; 10 nucleotides line up with TRBD2. CDR3 length equals 15 residues. With 5 bases clipped from V and 3 bases from J, the junction kept 7 bases outside the gene matches. CDR1 is SGHAT, CDR2 FQNNGV, per germline. CDR3 in DNA: TGTGCCAGCAGCCCCGGACTAGCGGACCTCTACGAGCAGTACTTC. This gives the protein CASSPGLADLYEQYF.

This CDR3 reads CASSQEVGRSNQPQHF. The CDR3 nucleotides read TGCGCCAGCAGCCAAGAGGTGGGTCGAAGCAATCAGCCCCAGCATTTT. The V and J genes are TRBV4-1 and TRBJ1-5; D not certain. The CDR3 sequence is 16 residues long. Trimming removed 0 bases at V and 1 base at J, with 10 bases between. From germline, CDR1 is MGHRA and CDR2 YSYEKL.

This sequence joins TRBV7-9 and TRBJ1-5; D unresolved. The ends were cut back, 2 bases at V and 6 bases at J, with 8 bases in the middle. Germline loops: CDR1 SEHNR, CDR2 FQNEAQ (reference sequence). CDR3 length equals 13 residues. The CDR3 nucleotides read TGTGCCAGCAGCTTAAGTTCCCCTCAGCCCCAGCATTTT. As protein: CASSLSSPQPQHF.

This clonotype occurred a few times. The chain links TRBV5-1 to TRBJ2-2, with TRBD1 matching 7 bases. The ends lost 0 bases at V and 6 bases at J; junction bases unmatched: 5. The germline gives CDR1 SGHRS, CDR2 YFSETQ. This CDR3 has 15 amino acids. CDR3 residues: CASSLAVTGPGELFF. CDR3 bases: TGCGCCAGCAGCTTGGCCGTGACAGGGCCCGGGGAGCTGTTTTTT.

This clonotype was seen only a few times. The rearrangement links TRBV14 to TRBJ2-7, with TRBD1 identical over 7 bases. Germline V gene lookup returns CDR1 SGHDN and CDR2 FVKESK. The CDR3 runs to 16 residues. Trimming took 1 base from V and 0 from J; bases not matched to a gene: 6. The chain's CDR3 is CASSQVGGRSSYEQYF. In nucleotides, the CDR3 is TGTGCCAGCAGCCAAGTAGGGGGCCGTAGCTCCTACGAGCAGTACTTC.

This chain links TRBV28 with TRBJ1-1; D might be TRBD1 (5 bases). This CDR3 region has 14 residues. The germline V and J ends were trimmed by 8 bases and 10 bases, with 23 bases remaining between them. Germline V gene sequence: CDR1 MDHEN, CDR2 SYDVKM. CDR3 in DNA: TGTGCCAGCTCCAGTTATGCCCAACAGGTCAGAGCTTTCTTT. This sequence encodes CASSSYAQQVRAFF.

The J gene is TRBJ2-1, the V gene TRBV24-1; 8 bases fit TRBD1. The germline CDR1 and CDR2 sequences are KGHDR and SFDVKD. Unmatched junction bases numbered 4, after V lost 2 bases and J lost 8 bases. The CDR3 runs to 14 residues. In DNA form, the CDR3 reads TGTGCCACCAGTGATTCGCTGACAGGGGATGAGCAGTTCTTC. Protein sequence: CATSDSLTGDEQFF.

This clonotype was seen more than once but under ten times. The V gene is TRBV5-1, the J gene TRBJ2-1; TRBD2 aligns across 7 bases. With V trimmed by 0 bases and J by 8 bases, 5 bases remained unmatched. Germline CDR1 reads SGHRS; CDR2 reads YFSETQ. CDR3 length: 14 amino acids. The CDR3 bases are TGCGCCAGCAGCTTGGCCCAGCGGGGAGATGAGCAGTTCTTC. Protein: CASSLAQRGDEQFF.

The chain is built from TRBV27 and TRBJ2-7; TRBD2 agrees at 10 bases. The length of the CDR3 is 16 residues. The V gene end was trimmed by 7 bases and the J gene end by 4 bases; junction bases not matched to a gene: 13. Per the germline V gene, CDR1 is MNHEY and CDR2 is SMNVEV (reference sequence). CDR3 residues: CASKTLSGRAGYEQYF. CDR3 nucleotides: TGTGCCAGCAAGACCCTAAGCGGGAGGGCCGGGTACGAGCAGTACTTC.

The rearrangement uses TRBV15 and TRBJ2-3, with 9 positions matching TRBD2. The CDR3 is 16 amino acids. V shed 4 bases, J shed 2 bases, and the junction held 7 bases outside the gene matches. CDR1 and CDR2 from the germline V gene are LNHNV and YYDKDF (reference sequence). The CDR3 DNA reads TGTGCCACCAGCACCTATAGCGGGAGCCTCACAGATACGCAGTATTTT. This codes for CATSTYSGSLTDTQYF. The variable domain in full, with the rest retrieved from reference TRBV15 and TRBJ2-3, is DAMVIQNPRYQVTQFGKPVTLSCSQTLNHNVMYWYQQKSSQAPKLLFHYYDKDFNNEADTPDNFQSRRPNTSFCFLDIRSPGLGDTAMYLCATSTYSGSLTDTQYFGPGTRLTVL.

This clonotype was seen a few times. The chain is built from TRBV5-5 and TRBJ2-7; TRBD2 matches 8 bases. The V gene's germline CDR1 is SGHKS and CDR2 YYEKEE (reference sequence). Germline trimming cut 4 bases from V and 6 bases from J; bases unmatched to any gene: 24. This CDR3 comprises 19 residues. The CDR3 DNA reads TGTGCCAGCAGCAAGTACGTCCTCCCGAAAGACGGGAGGGCCGGCGAGCAGTACTTC. Translated, it gives CASSKYVLPKDGRAGEQYF.

About this clonotype itself: One base away lies a much larger clone, so this may be a sequencing read error. The rearrangement uses TRBV7-2 and TRBJ2-2, with TRBD2 matching 8 bases. The CDR3 loop spans 15 amino acids. CDR1 is SGHTA, CDR2 FQGNSA, per germline. The DNA for the CDR3 is TGTGCCAGCAGCTTAATGGCGGGAGGCACCGGGGAGCCGTTTTTT. Its protein product is CASSLMAGGTGEPFF.